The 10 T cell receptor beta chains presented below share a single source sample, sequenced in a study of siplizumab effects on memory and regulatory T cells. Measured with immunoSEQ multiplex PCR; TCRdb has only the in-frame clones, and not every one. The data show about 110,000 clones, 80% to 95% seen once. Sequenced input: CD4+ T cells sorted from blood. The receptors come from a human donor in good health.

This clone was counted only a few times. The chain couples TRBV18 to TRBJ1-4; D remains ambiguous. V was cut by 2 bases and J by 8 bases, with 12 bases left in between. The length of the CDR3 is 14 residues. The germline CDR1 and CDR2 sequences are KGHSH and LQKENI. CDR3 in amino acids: CASSPILGHEKLFF. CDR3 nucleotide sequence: TGTGCCAGCTCACCAATCCTCGGCCACGAAAAACTGTTTTTT.

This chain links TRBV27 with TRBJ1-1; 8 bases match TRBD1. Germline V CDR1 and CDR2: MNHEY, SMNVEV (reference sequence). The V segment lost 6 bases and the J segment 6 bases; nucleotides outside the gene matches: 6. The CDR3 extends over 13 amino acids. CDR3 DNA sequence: TGTGCCAGCAGCAGCAGACAGGGGTCTGAAGCTTTCTTT. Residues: CASSSRQGSEAFF.

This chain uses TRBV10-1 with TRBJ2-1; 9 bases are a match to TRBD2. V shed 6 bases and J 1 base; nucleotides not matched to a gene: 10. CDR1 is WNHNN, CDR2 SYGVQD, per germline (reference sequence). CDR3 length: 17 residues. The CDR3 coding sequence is TGCGCCAGCAGCCCGATCGCGACTAGCGGTTCCTACAATGAGCAGTTCTTC. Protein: CASSPIATSGSYNEQFF.

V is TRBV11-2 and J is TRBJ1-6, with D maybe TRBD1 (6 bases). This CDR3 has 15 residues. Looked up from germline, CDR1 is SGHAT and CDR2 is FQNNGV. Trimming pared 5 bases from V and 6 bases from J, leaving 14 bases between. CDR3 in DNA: TGTGCCAGCAGCCTCCGGGACATAAGTAATTCACCCCTCCACTTT. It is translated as CASSLRDISNSPLHF.

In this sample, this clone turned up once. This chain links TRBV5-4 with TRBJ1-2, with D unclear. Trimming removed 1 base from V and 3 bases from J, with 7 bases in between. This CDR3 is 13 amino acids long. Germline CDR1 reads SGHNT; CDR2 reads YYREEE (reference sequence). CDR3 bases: TGTGCCAGCAGCTTGTCGGACTACTATGGCTACACCTTC. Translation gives CASSLSDYYGYTF.

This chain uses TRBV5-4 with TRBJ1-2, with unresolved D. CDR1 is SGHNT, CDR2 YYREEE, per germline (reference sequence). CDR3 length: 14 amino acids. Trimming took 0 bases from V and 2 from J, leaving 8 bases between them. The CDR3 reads CASSLANSNYGYTF. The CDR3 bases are TGTGCCAGCAGCTTGGCCAACAGCAACTATGGCTACACCTTC.

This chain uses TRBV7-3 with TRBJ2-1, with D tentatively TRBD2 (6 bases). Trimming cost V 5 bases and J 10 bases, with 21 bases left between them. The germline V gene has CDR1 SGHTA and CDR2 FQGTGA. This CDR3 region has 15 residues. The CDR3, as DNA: TGTGCCAGCAGCCCCCATAGCGGTGTGTTTAGGGAGCAGTTCTTC. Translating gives CASSPHSGVFREQFF.

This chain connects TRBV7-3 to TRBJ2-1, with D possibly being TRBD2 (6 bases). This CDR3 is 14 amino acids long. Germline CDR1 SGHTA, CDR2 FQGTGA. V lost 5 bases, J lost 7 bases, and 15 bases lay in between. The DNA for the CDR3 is TGTGCCAGCAGCGTCTCACGGGAGCGTAATGAGCAGTTCTTC. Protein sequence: CASSVSRERNEQFF.

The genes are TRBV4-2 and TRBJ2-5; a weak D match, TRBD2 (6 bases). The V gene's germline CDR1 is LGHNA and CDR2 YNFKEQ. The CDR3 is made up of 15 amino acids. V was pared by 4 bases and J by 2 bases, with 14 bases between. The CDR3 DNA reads TGTGCCAGCAGCCCTCCGGACGGGGGACAAGAGACCCAGTACTTC. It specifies CASSPPDGGQETQYF.

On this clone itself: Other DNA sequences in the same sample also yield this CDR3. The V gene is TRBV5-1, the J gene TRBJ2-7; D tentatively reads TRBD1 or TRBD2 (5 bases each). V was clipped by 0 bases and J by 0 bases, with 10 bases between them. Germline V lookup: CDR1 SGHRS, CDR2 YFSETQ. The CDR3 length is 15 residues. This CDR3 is CASSLVAGSSYEQYF. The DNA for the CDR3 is TGCGCCAGCAGCTTGGTGGCAGGGAGCTCCTACGAGCAGTACTTC. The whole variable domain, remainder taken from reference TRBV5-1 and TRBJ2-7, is KAGVTQTPRYLIKTRGQQVTLSCSPISGHRSVSWYQQTPGQGLQFLFEYFSETQRNKGNFPGRFSGRQFSNSRSEMNVSTLELGDSALYLCASSLVAGSSYEQYFGPGTRLTVT.